The clone carrying this T cell receptor (beta chain) came up once. One end of the junction varies from germline; a read error may be responsible. In TCRdb, the RT-PCR reads were re-called with MiXCR into one record per CDR3 protein. The top ten hold 10% of the sample, which has around 300,000 distinct CDR3 sequences, around 22% seen once. The germline CDR1 and CDR2 sequences are SGHVS and FQNEAQ. The CDR3 consists of 14 residues. This record belongs to a study of response to subunit inactivated influenza vaccine. This chain uses TRBV7-8 with TRBJ2-2; D may match TRBD1 or TRBD2 (5 bases each). Source: PBMCs from blood, taken 21 months after vaccination. The TCR sequence derives from a man aged 45 to 70 who received an inactivated influenza vaccine. Here the CDR3 reads CASSLVQTTGALFF. The CDR3 DNA reads TGTGCCAGCAGCTTAGTACAGACCACCGGGGCGCTGTTTTTT.